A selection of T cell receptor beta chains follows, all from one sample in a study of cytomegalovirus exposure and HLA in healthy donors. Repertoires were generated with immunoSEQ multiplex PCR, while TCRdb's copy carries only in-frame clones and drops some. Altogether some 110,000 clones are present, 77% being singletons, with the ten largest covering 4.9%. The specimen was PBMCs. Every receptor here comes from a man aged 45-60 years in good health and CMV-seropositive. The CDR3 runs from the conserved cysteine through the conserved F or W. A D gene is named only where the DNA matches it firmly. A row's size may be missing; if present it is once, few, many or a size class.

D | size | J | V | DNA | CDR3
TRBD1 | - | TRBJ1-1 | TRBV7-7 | TGTGCTAGCAGCCCCCACAGGGGGTCTGAAGCTTTCTTT | CASSPHRGSEAFF
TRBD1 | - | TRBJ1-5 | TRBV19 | TGTGCCAGTAGTATCTACTACATCCAGGGACAGGGAGGGGATCAGCCCCAGCATTTT | CASSIYYIQGQGGDQPQHF
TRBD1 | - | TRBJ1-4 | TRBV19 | TGTGCCAGTAGTATTATTTTATTGGGACAGGGCGATGAAAAACTGTTTTTT | CASSIILLGQGDEKLFF
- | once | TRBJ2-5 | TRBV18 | TGTGCCAGCTCACCCCGGGGCCAAGAGACCCAGTACTTC | CASSPRGQETQYF
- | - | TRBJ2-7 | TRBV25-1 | TGTGCCAGCACTGACGGACAGCCAGGGTCCTACGAGCAGTACTTC | CASTDGQPGSYEQYF
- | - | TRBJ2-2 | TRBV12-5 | TGTGCTAGTGGTTCTCGACAGAGACTTCCGGCCGGGGAGCTGTTTTTT | CASGSRQRLPAGELFF
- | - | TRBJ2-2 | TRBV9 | TGTGCCAGCAGCGTCCACGGGGGGCAATCCGGGGAGCTGTTTTTT | CASSVHGGQSGELFF
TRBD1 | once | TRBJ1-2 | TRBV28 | TGTGCCAGCAGTCACCGGGACAGGGCAGGCTACACCTTC | CASSHRDRAGYTF
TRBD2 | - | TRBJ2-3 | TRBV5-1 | TGCGCCAGCAGCGCCGGGACTAGCGGCACAGATACGCAGTATTTT | CASSAGTSGTDTQYF
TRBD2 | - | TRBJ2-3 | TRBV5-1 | TGCGCCAGCAGCTCGGGGACTAGCGGGGGGCCTAGCACAGATACGCAGTATTTT | CASSSGTSGGPSTDTQYF
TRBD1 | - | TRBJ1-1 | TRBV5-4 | TGTGCCAGCAGCCGTCCCGGGACAGGGACCAACACTGAAGCTTTCTTT | CASSRPGTGTNTEAFF
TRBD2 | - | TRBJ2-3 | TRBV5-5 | TGTGCCAGCAGCTTGACCGGGACTAGCGGGAGTAAGGATACGCAGTATTTT | CASSLTGTSGSKDTQYF
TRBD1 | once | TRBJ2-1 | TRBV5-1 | TGCGCCAGCAGCTTGAACCGGGACAGGGCGGGTAAGCGGTACAATGAGCAGTTCTTC | CASSLNRDRAGKRYNEQFF
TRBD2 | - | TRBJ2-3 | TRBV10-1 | TGCGCCAGCAGTACCAGCGGGAGGCAGGGAGATACGCAGTATTTT | CASSTSGRQGDTQYF
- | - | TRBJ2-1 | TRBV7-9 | TGTGCCAGCAGCTTAATAATTAACTCTGCCCACGGTGAGCAGTTCTTC | CASSLIINSAHGEQFF
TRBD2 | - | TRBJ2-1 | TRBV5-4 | TGTGCCAGCAGCTTGGAACTAGCGGGGTACAATGAGCAGTTCTTC | CASSLELAGYNEQFF
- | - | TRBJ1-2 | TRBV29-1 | TGCAGCGGAGCAGGGGACCGGTATGGCTACACCTTC | CSGAGDRYGYTF
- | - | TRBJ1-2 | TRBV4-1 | TGCGCCAGCAGCCAAGAGGTTAGTAAGAACTATGGCTACACCTTC | CASSQEVSKNYGYTF
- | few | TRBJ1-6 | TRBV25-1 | TGTGCCAGCAGTGATCTAACGAATTCACCCCTCCACTTT | CASSDLTNSPLHF
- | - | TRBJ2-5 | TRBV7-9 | TGTGCCAGCAGGGACTTTCAAGAGGCCCAGTACTTC | CASRDFQEAQYF
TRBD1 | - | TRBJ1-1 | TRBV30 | TGTGCCTGGAGTCGGACAGGGAACACTGAAGCTTTCTTT | CAWSRTGNTEAFF
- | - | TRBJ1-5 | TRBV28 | TGTGCCAGCAGTTACCCAAATTTCAGGGATTTTCGGCCCCAGCATTTT | CASSYPNFRDFRPQHF
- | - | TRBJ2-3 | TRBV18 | TGTGCCAGCTCACCTCCGGACTTAACAGATACGCAGTATTTT | CASSPPDLTDTQYF
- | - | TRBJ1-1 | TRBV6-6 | TGTGCCAGCAGTATGTCCTTGAACACTGAAGCTTTCTTT | CASSMSLNTEAFF
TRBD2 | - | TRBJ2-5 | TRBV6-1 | TGTGCCAGCAGTATAGCGGGAGCGGGCGAGACCCAGTACTTC | CASSIAGAGETQYF
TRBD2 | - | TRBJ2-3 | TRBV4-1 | TGCGCCAGCAGTCGGACCGGGGCTAGCGGAACAGATACGCAGTATTTT | CASSRTGASGTDTQYF
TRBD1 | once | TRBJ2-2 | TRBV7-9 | TGTGCCACAACGACTATGACAGGGGGAAACACCGGGGAGCTGTTTTTT | CATTTMTGGNTGELFF
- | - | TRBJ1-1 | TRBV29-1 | TGCAGCGTTGCTAATGGGGGACACTCGAACACTGAAGCTTTCTTT | CSVANGGHSNTEAFF
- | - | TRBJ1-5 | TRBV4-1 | TGCGCCAGCAGCCAGGGAGGAGGGGCCGTTCAGCCCCAGCATTTT | CASSQGGGAVQPQHF
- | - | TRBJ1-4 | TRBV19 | TGTGCCAGTAGTATGGGAGGGGTAGGTGGTGAAGAAAAACTGTTTTTT | CASSMGGVGGEEKLFF
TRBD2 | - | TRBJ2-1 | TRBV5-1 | TGCGCCAGCAGCCGCCGGACTAGCGGGAGTGTTAATGAGCAGTTCTTC | CASSRRTSGSVNEQFF
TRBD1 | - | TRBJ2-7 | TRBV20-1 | TGCAGTGCCGGACAGGGGTACGAGCAGTACTTC | CSAGQGYEQYF
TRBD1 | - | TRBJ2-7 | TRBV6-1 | TGTGCCAGCAGAGTACAGGGGGACGTCTACGAGCAGTACTTC | CASRVQGDVYEQYF
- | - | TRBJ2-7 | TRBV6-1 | TGTGCCAGCAGTGAGGCCTGGGGCAGGACCTACGAGCAGTACTTC | CASSEAWGRTYEQYF
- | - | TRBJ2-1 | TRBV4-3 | TGCGCCAGCAGCCAGCCGGGAGTTGGGTACAATGAGCAGTTCTTC | CASSQPGVGYNEQFF
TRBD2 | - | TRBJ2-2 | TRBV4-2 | TGTGCCAGCAGCCACCTCAGCGGGAGGGTGACCGGGGAGCTGTTTTTT | CASSHLSGRVTGELFF
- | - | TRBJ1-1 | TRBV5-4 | TGTGCCAGCAGTTCGGGAGTCTCCTGGAACACTGAAGCTTTCTTT | CASSSGVSWNTEAFF
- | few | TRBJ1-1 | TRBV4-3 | TGCGCCAGCAGCCAAGGGCAGGGGCAGGTGGGGAACACTGAAGCTTTCTTT | CASSQGQGQVGNTEAFF
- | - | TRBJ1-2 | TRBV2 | TGTGCCAGCAGTGAAGCGGGCGGACAGTACTACACCTTC | CASSEAGGQYYTF
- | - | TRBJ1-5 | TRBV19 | TGTGCCAGTAAGTTGGAGGGGCGAAGCAATCAGCCCCAGCATTTT | CASKLEGRSNQPQHF
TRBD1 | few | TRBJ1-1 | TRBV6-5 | TGTGCCAGCAGTGCGACAGGGGGCGGAAGGACTGAAGCTTTCTTT | CASSATGGGRTEAFF
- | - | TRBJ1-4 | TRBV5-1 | TGCGCCAGCAGCGACAGTGGGTTAACTAATGAAAAACTGTTTTTT | CASSDSGLTNEKLFF
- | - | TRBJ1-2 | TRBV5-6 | TGTGCCAGCAGCCTGAGGTATGGCTACACCTTC | CASSLRYGYTF
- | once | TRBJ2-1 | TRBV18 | TGTGCCAGCTCATTACGACCGAGGAGCTCCTACAATGAGCAGTTCTTC | CASSLRPRSSYNEQFF
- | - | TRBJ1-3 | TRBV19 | TGTGCCAGTAGTCGAGGGGGATCTGGAAACACCATATATTTT | CASSRGGSGNTIYF
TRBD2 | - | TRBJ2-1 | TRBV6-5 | TGTGCCAGCAGTTCTCCGGCGGGAGGTACCAATGAGCAGTTCTTC | CASSSPAGGTNEQFF
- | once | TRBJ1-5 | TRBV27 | TGTGCCAGCAGTTTAGACCAAAGGGGGCAGCCCCAGCATTTT | CASSLDQRGQPQHF
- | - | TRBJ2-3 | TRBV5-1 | TGCGCCAGCAGCTTGGCTTTAAGCGGGCCCCCAGATACGCAGTATTTT | CASSLALSGPPDTQYF
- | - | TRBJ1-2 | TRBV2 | TGTGCCAGCAGTGTAATAGCGTCCCATGGCTACACCTTC | CASSVIASHGYTF
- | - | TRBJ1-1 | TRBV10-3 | TGTGCCATCAAAATACAGGGACCCCTGAACACTGAAGCTTTCTTT | CAIKIQGPLNTEAFF
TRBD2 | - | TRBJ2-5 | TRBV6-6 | TGTGCCAGCAAATCTAGCGGGGCTGAGACCCAGTACTTC | CASKSSGAETQYF